This is a list of T cell receptor beta chains from one sample in a study of T cell responses to AZD1222 COVID-19 vaccine. Profiling relied on immunoSEQ multiplex PCR, and the TCRdb table lists in-frame clones only, not all of them. The repertoire has some 180,000 clones, 88% of them found once; the top ten carry roughly 0.49%. Sequences were derived from peripheral blood, sampled on day 0 of AZD1222 vaccination. Every receptor here comes from an adult in good health. Both conserved end residues are part of each CDR3. A D gene is named only where the DNA matches it firmly. Clone size, where shown, is once, few, many, or a class for clones that have expanded.

TGTGCCAGCAGTTACCACCCGGGACTAGCGTACTCCTACGAGCAGTACTTC	CASSYHPGLAYSYEQYF	TRBV6-2/TRBV6-3	TRBJ2-7	.	TRBD2
TGTGCCAGCAGCTTGGGACAGGGGAATTCACCCCTCCACTTT	CASSLGQGNSPLHF	TRBV11-2	TRBJ1-6	.	TRBD1
TGTGCCAGCAGCGTAACCCCGGGACAGAGGGTGAACACTGAAGCTTTCTTT	CASSVTPGQRVNTEAFF	TRBV9	TRBJ1-1	.	TRBD1
TGCAGCGTTGAAGGGACAGGGTACGAGCAGTACTTC	CSVEGTGYEQYF	TRBV29-1	TRBJ2-7	.	TRBD1
TGCGCCAGCAGCTTGTCACAGGGGATCAATTCACCCCTCCACTTT	CASSLSQGINSPLHF	TRBV5-1	TRBJ1-6	.	TRBD1
TGTGCCAGCAGTTTAACAGAGGCGGCCATTCAGTACTTC	CASSLTEAAIQYF	TRBV12-3/TRBV12-4	TRBJ2-4	.	.
TGCGCCAGCAGCCCCGATAGGCTGAGCTCCTACGAGCAGTACTTC	CASSPDRLSSYEQYF	TRBV10-1	TRBJ2-7	once	.
TGTGCCAGCAGAACAGGGGGCTCTGCTTCACCCCTCCACTTT	CASRTGGSASPLHF	TRBV2	TRBJ1-6	few	TRBD1
TGCGCCAGCGGCGATTTGGGGTCAGATACGCAGTATTTT	CASGDLGSDTQYF	TRBV5-1	TRBJ2-3	.	.
TGTGCCAGCAGCTTTGAGGGACAGGGGGCGTCTCAGCAGTACTTC	CASSFEGQGASQQYF	TRBV13	TRBJ2-7	.	TRBD1
TGTGCCAGCTCACCACCCCGACTAGCGGGAGGTCGAGAGACCCAGTACTTC	CASSPPRLAGGRETQYF	TRBV18	TRBJ2-5	.	TRBD2
TGTGCCAGCAGTCCCGGGTCAAGGGGGAATCAGCCCCAGCATTTT	CASSPGSRGNQPQHF	TRBV27	TRBJ1-5	.	.
TGTGCCAGCAGCCCAGTTGGGTACGAGCAGTACTTC	CASSPVGYEQYF	TRBV11-2	TRBJ2-7	.	.
TGTGCCAGCAGCCCCCAAGAGAGGTACAATGAGCAGTTCTTC	CASSPQERYNEQFF	TRBV6-5	TRBJ2-1	.	.
TGTGCCAGCAGCGGACGGACAGGGTCTAACTATGGCTACACCTTC	CASSGRTGSNYGYTF	TRBV9	TRBJ1-2	.	TRBD1
TGTGCCAGTAGTGTGACTAGCGGTGCTTACAATGAGCAGTTCTTC	CASSVTSGAYNEQFF	TRBV19	TRBJ2-1	.	TRBD2
TGTGCCAGTAGGATCCCGGGGGGTTCTGGAAACACCATATATTTT	CASRIPGGSGNTIYF	TRBV19	TRBJ1-3	once	.
TGTGCCAGCAGCCTCGAAGGGTATGGCTACACCTTC	CASSLEGYGYTF	TRBV7-6	TRBJ1-2	.	.
TGTGCCTGGAGGCCCGTCTCACCAGCCAAGCAGTACTTC	CAWRPVSPAKQYF	TRBV30	TRBJ2-7	.	.
TGTGCCAGCAGCTCCGGGACAGGGGGAAACACCATATATTTT	CASSSGTGGNTIYF	TRBV9	TRBJ1-3	.	TRBD1
TGCGCCAGCAGCCAAGAACCGCCAGGGTCGGAGGAGACCCAGTACTTC	CASSQEPPGSEETQYF	TRBV4-1	TRBJ2-5	.	.
TGTGCCAGCAGCACGGGACTACCTGGCTACGAGCAGTACTTC	CASSTGLPGYEQYF	TRBV11-2	TRBJ2-7	.	TRBD2
TGTGCTAGCAGCTCCCCTCCGGGGAGTGAGCAGTTCTTC	CASSSPPGSEQFF	TRBV7-7	TRBJ2-1	.	.
TGCGCCAGCAGGCGAGGTACAGGGGCTGGAAACACCATATATTTT	CASRRGTGAGNTIYF	TRBV5-1	TRBJ1-3	.	TRBD1
TGCAGTGCTAGCCAGGACTACGAGCAGTACTTC	CSASQDYEQYF	TRBV20-1	TRBJ2-7	.	.
TGTGCCAGCGGGTTAGTAATCATGTATTTT	CASGLVIMYF	TRBV27	TRBJ2-3	.	.
TGCGCCAGCAGTGAAGCAGCTCGGACAGATACGCAGTATTTT	CASSEAARTDTQYF	TRBV10-2	TRBJ2-3	.	.
TGTGCCAGCACCGCGGGGGGGGTAGCTGGCTACACCGGGGAGCTGTTTTTT	CASTAGGVAGYTGELFF	TRBV28	TRBJ2-2	.	TRBD2
TGTGCCTGGAGGTCTCAGGGGGCGACACCCCTCCACTTT	CAWRSQGATPLHF	TRBV30	TRBJ1-6	.	TRBD1
TGTGCCAGTAGTATAGGTGGAGGGGGGAGGAATGAGCAGTTCTTC	CASSIGGGGRNEQFF	TRBV19	TRBJ2-1	.	.
TGTGCCAGCAGCCGACGTATCAATAGCTCCTATAATTCACCCCTCCACTTT	CASSRRINSSYNSPLHF	TRBV27	TRBJ1-6	few	.
TGTGCCAGCAGCTCACAGGTTTCCGGGGAGCTGTTTTTT	CASSSQVSGELFF	TRBV7-3	TRBJ2-2	.	.
TGCGCCAGCAAGATTGGGGGGAACACTGAAGCTTTCTTT	CASKIGGNTEAFF	TRBV5-1	TRBJ1-1	.	.
TGTGCCAGCAGCCTCGGGGAGATGAACACTGAAGCTTTCTTT	CASSLGEMNTEAFF	TRBV7-9	TRBJ1-1	.	.
TGTGCCAGCAGCTTAGGGTTTCGATTGTCACCCCTCCACTTT	CASSLGFRLSPLHF	TRBV7-2	TRBJ1-6	.	.
TGCGCCAGCAGCCCTAGACAGGCTAACTATGGCTACACCTTC	CASSPRQANYGYTF	TRBV5-1	TRBJ1-2	.	.
TGTGCCAGCAGGCAGGGGGCAGCTGAAGCTTTCTTT	CASRQGAAEAFF	TRBV6-5	TRBJ1-1	.	TRBD1
TGTGCCAGCAGCCCGCGACAGGGCACAGATACGCAGTATTTT	CASSPRQGTDTQYF	TRBV21-1	TRBJ2-3	.	.
TGTGCCAGCAGTTTTACGGTCTACGAGCAGTACTTC	CASSFTVYEQYF	TRBV12-3/TRBV12-4	TRBJ2-7	.	.
TGTGCCAGCAAGGACCTTCTCTTGGGCTACACCTTC	CASKDLLLGYTF	TRBV6-5	TRBJ1-2	.	.
TGCGCCAGCAGCTTGGGACCCGGGACTAGCGGGAGAAATGAGCAGTTCTTC	CASSLGPGTSGRNEQFF	TRBV5-1	TRBJ2-1	.	TRBD2
TGTGCCAGCAGCTTGGCCCTAGGGGCTAACTATGGCTACACCTTC	CASSLALGANYGYTF	TRBV5-8	TRBJ1-2	.	.
TGTGCCAGCAGTTTATTAGTGGACGGAGGCACCATATATTTT	CASSLLVDGGTIYF	TRBV28	TRBJ1-3	.	.
TGTGCCAGCAGTTTATTAAACTTGGGGGAGCTGTTTTTT	CASSLLNLGELFF	TRBV28	TRBJ2-2	.	.
TGTGCCAGCAGCCAAGAAGTACAGGATAGCAATCAGCCCCAGCATTTT	CASSQEVQDSNQPQHF	TRBV14	TRBJ1-5	.	.
TGTGCCAGCTTACTAGCGGGAGAATCTTACAATGAGCAGTTCTTC	CASLLAGESYNEQFF	TRBV28	TRBJ2-1	.	TRBD2
TGTGCCAGCAGCTTAGGTGGCAGGGATGTAAGCGAGCAGTACTTC	CASSLGGRDVSEQYF	TRBV11-1	TRBJ2-7	.	.
TGTGCCAGCAGCTTAGTCGGGACAGGGCCCCACGAGCAGTACTTC	CASSLVGTGPHEQYF	TRBV7-8	TRBJ2-7	.	TRBD1
TGTGCCAGCAGCGCCGCGCCAGCGTCTGAGACCCAGTACTTC	CASSAAPASETQYF	TRBV9	TRBJ2-5	.	.
TGCGCCAGCAGCGACCGAGGGACAGGGGTTAATTCACCCCTCCACTTT	CASSDRGTGVNSPLHF	TRBV5-1	TRBJ1-6	.	TRBD1
TGTGCCAGCAGCTTGCTACTTAGCGGGGCAGAGACCCAGTACTTC	CASSLLLSGAETQYF	TRBV7-6	TRBJ2-5	.	TRBD2
TGTGCCATCAGTGAGGCGACAGGGGTCAATCAGCCCCAGCATTTT	CAISEATGVNQPQHF	TRBV10-3	TRBJ1-5	once	TRBD1
TGTGCCACCAGTGCTACAGGTTCTACGCAGTATTTT	CATSATGSTQYF	TRBV24-1	TRBJ2-3	.	.
TGCGCCAGCAGTGAGAGGCAGGGGGCCCTCGAGCAGTACTTC	CASSERQGALEQYF	TRBV10-2	TRBJ2-7	.	TRBD1
TGCGCCAGCAGCCAAGTTTCCCGGGTGACCGGGGAGCTGTTTTTT	CASSQVSRVTGELFF	TRBV4-3	TRBJ2-2	.	.
TGTGCCAGCAGCTTAGGGACAGGGGTAAGGGGTACTGAAGCTTTCTTT	CASSLGTGVRGTEAFF	TRBV7-8	TRBJ1-1	.	TRBD1
TGCGCCAGCAGCTTGCCAGGGGCTGGAAACACCATATATTTT	CASSLPGAGNTIYF	TRBV5-1	TRBJ1-3	.	.
TGTGCCAGCTCAGAAATAGGGGGCGCCGAGTTCTTC	CASSEIGGAEFF	TRBV27	TRBJ2-1	.	TRBD1